Each of the 14 T cell receptor beta chains below was sequenced from the same sample in a study of blood T cell repertoires in COVID-19. The method was immunoSEQ multiplex PCR; TCRdb's version includes in-frame clones alone and lacks a portion of them. The sample lists fewer than 250,000 clones, roughly four fifths seen once, with about 1.7% in the top ten. Specimen: PBMCs or T cells enriched from blood (not recorded which). The receptors come from a man aged 55 to 69 who had recovered from COVID-19.

The V and J genes are TRBV10-3 and TRBJ1-5; TRBD1 agrees at 8 bases. The V segment lost 10 bases and the J segment 5 bases; nucleotides outside the gene matches: 4. Looked up from germline, CDR1 is ENHRY and CDR2 is SYGVKD. The CDR3 totals 12 residues. CDR3 amino acids: CATQDRDQPQHF. In DNA form, the CDR3 reads TGTGCCACCCAGGACAGGGATCAGCCCCAGCATTTT.

The rearrangement links TRBV12-3 or TRBV12-4 to TRBJ1-3, with D uncertain. Trimming shortened V by 6 bases and J by 0 bases, and 6 bases separated the two germline ends. This CDR3 has 13 amino acids. The CDR3 DNA sequence: TGTGCCAGCAGACTGAGCTCTGGAAACACCATATATTTT. Protein: CASRLSSGNTIYF.

This sequence joins TRBV9 and TRBJ2-5, with D possibly matching TRBD1 (6 bases). Looked up from germline, CDR1 is SGDLS and CDR2 is YYNGEE. The V gene lost 0 bases and the J gene lost 4 bases, with 13 bases spanning the gap. This CDR3 has 15 amino acids. The CDR3 sequence: CASSVEARGTETQYF. CDR3 in DNA: TGTGCCAGCAGCGTAGAGGCCAGGGGAACAGAGACCCAGTACTTC.

This chain uses TRBV6-5 with TRBJ1-4; D may be TRBD1 (6 bases). In germline, CDR1 is MNHEY, CDR2 SVGAGI. CDR3 length: 14 residues. V dropped 10 bases and J dropped 6 bases, with 18 bases sitting between them. CDR3 sequence (DNA): TGTGCCACCTCACGAGCAGGGGTCGATGAAAAACTGTTTTTT. Translated: CATSRAGVDEKLFF.

The V call is TRBV7-9, the J call TRBJ2-1; 8 bases are a match to TRBD1. CDR3 length equals 15 residues. V lost 5 bases and J lost 0; bases outside the gene matches: 3. CDR1 and CDR2 from the germline V gene are SEHNR and FQNEAQ (reference sequence). The DNA of the CDR3 is TGTGCCAGCAGCCTCGGGACAGGCTCCTACAATGAGCAGTTCTTC. Its translation: CASSLGTGSYNEQFF. The full variable domain, completed using reference TRBV7-9 and TRBJ2-1, is DTGVSQNPRHKITKRGQNVTFRCDPISEHNRLYWYRQTLGQGPEFLTYFQNEAQLEKSRLLSDRFSAERPKGSFSTLEIQRTEQGDSAMYLCASSLGTGSYNEQFFGPGTRLTVL.

This clone was recorded a few times. The chain uses TRBV24-1 and TRBJ1-5; unclear D gene. This CDR3 spans 14 amino acids. Trimming left V 6 bases short and J 4 bases short, with 12 bases between. The germline gives CDR1 KGHDR, CDR2 SFDVKD. The CDR3 reads CATSTGFPNQPQHF. CDR3 coding DNA: TGTGCCACCAGTACGGGGTTCCCAAATCAGCCCCAGCATTTT.

In its sample, this clone was seen once. The V and J genes are TRBV2 and TRBJ1-6; 7 bases map to TRBD1. Germline values: CDR1 SNHLY, CDR2 FYNNEI. This CDR3 region has 15 residues. J lost 7 bases, V lost 4 bases, and 7 bases had no gene match. CDR3 DNA sequence: TGTGCCAGCAGTGGTCAACAGGGGAAAAATTCACCCCTCCACTTT. Its translation: CASSGQQGKNSPLHF.

The chain recombines TRBV19 with TRBJ2-5, with a weak D call TRBD1 (5 bases). Germline values: CDR1 LNHDA, CDR2 SQIVND (reference sequence). V was clipped by 4 bases and J by 7 bases, with 19 bases between them. There are 15 residues in the CDR3. CDR3 DNA: TGTGCCAGTAGTAACCAGGGCCTCGTCGTAGGGACCCAGTACTTC. This gives the protein CASSNQGLVVGTQYF.

J is TRBJ2-1 and V is TRBV27, with D maybe TRBD1 (5 bases). CDR3 length equals 14 residues. Germline CDR1 MNHEY, CDR2 SMNVEV (reference sequence). V lost 11 bases to trimming and J lost 4 bases, with 18 bases between them. The CDR3 DNA is TGTGCCGCCCGACAGAGATGGGCTTACAATGAGCAGTTCTTC. Its translation is CAARQRWAYNEQFF.

This rearrangement joins TRBV6-5 to TRBJ2-7, with TRBD1 matching over 10 bases. The CDR3 spans 15 residues. With V trimmed by 6 bases and J by 2 bases, 7 bases remained unmatched. Germline lookup yields CDR1 MNHEY and CDR2 SVGAGI. CDR3: CASSSPGQGTYEQYF. In DNA, the CDR3 is TGTGCCAGCAGCTCGCCGGGACAGGGGACCTACGAGCAGTACTTC.

This chain uses TRBV7-8 with TRBJ1-4; 10 bases map to TRBD1. CDR1 is SGHVS, CDR2 FQNEAQ, per germline. The CDR3 totals 15 residues. Germline trimming cut 1 base from V and 8 bases from J; bases unmatched to any gene: 4. The CDR3 sequence: CASSLGDRGREKLFF. CDR3 DNA sequence: TGTGCCAGCAGCTTAGGGGACAGGGGTAGAGAAAAACTGTTTTTT. Based on the CDR3 plus reference TRBV7-8 and TRBJ1-4, the full variable domain is GAGVSQSPRYKVAKRGQDVALRCDPISGHVSLFWYQQALGQGPEFLTYFQNEAQLDKSGLPSDRFFAERPEGSVSTLKIQRTQQEDSAVYLCASSLGDRGREKLFFGSGTQLSVL.

The chain recombines TRBV11-3 with TRBJ2-2; D is perhaps TRBD1 (5 bases). Between the trimmed V and J ends, which lost 5 bases and 4 bases, there was a span of 11 bases. Germline CDR1 reads SGHNT; CDR2 reads YENEEA. This CDR3 contains 14 residues. CDR3 in amino acids: CASSPVRVTGELFF. The CDR3 DNA reads TGTGCCAGCAGCCCAGTCAGGGTCACCGGGGAGCTGTTTTTT. The full variable domain, rest sourced from reference TRBV11-3 and TRBJ2-2, is EAGVVQSPRYKIIEKKQPVAFWCNPISGHNTLYWYLQNLGQGPELLIRYENEEAVDDSQLPKDRFSAERLKGVDSTLKIQPAELGDSAVYLCASSPVRVTGELFFGEGSRLTVL.

The chain has TRBV6-5 and TRBJ2-7; 8 nucleotides align to TRBD1. The CDR3 is 15 amino acids. V lost 6 bases to trimming and J lost 3 bases; unmatched junction nucleotides: 10. The germline CDR1 and CDR2 sequences are MNHEY and SVGAGI. The CDR3 protein is CASRTPGQVNYEQYF. CDR3 nucleotide sequence: TGTGCCAGCAGGACCCCGGGACAGGTAAACTACGAGCAGTACTTC.

This sequence joins TRBV9 and TRBJ1-2, with 12 nucleotides matching TRBD1. The CDR3 consists of 17 residues. CDR1 and CDR2 (germline): SGDLS, YYNGEE. Germline trimming cut 0 bases from V and 4 bases from J; bases unmatched to any gene: 7. CDR3 coding DNA: TGTGCCAGCAGCGTAGGGTTTTGGGACAGGGGGCCCTATGGCTACACCTTC. As protein: CASSVGFWDRGPYGYTF.